This T cell receptor (beta chain) originates from a study of cytomegalovirus exposure and HLA in healthy donors. Generated by immunoSEQ multiplex PCR, the TCRdb table keeps only in-frame clones and is missing some. The sample has 130,000 or so clones, roughly 90% seen once. This CDR3 comprises 18 residues. V was clipped by 3 bases and J by 0 bases, with 18 bases between them. Looked up from germline, CDR1 is LNHDA and CDR2 is SQIVND (reference sequence). In this sample, this clone turned up a few times. The chain combines TRBV19 with TRBJ1-5; no reliable D call. The sequenced sample was PBMCs. The TCR originated in a young woman in good health and CMV-seronegative. This CDR3 is CASSIRGRETYSNQPQHF. The CDR3 bases are TGTGCCAGTAGTATTCGTGGTAGGGAGACCTATAGCAATCAGCCCCAGCATTTT.